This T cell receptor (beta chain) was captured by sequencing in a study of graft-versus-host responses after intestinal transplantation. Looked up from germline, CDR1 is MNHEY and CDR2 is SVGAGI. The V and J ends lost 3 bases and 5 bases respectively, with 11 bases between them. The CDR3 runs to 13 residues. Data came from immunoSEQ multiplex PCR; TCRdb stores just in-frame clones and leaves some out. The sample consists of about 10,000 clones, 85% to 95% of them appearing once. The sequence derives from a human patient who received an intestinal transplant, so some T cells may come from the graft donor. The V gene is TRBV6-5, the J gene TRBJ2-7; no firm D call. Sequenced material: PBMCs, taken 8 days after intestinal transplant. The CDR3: CASSYGVSHEQYF. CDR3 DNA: TGTGCCAGCAGTTATGGGGTAAGCCACGAGCAGTACTTC.